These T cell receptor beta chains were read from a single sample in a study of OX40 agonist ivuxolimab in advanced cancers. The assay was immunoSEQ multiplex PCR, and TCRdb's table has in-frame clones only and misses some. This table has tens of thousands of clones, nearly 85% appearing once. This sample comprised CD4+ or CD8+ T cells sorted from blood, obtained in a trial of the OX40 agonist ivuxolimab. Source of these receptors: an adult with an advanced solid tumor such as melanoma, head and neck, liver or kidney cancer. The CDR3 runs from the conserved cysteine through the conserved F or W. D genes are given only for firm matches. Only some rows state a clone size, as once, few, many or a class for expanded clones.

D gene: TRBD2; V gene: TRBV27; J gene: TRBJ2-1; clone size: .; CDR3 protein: CASSSSSGGYNEQFF; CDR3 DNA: TGCGCCAGCAGTTCCTCCAGCGGGGGTTACAATGAGCAGTTCTTC
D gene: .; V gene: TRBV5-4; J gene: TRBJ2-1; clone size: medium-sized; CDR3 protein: CASSLPTGFFYNEQFF; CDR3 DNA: TGTGCCAGCAGCTTGCCCACGGGCTTTTTCTACAATGAGCAGTTCTTC
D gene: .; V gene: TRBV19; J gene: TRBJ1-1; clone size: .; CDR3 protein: CASRSDNTEAFF; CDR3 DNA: TGTGCCAGTAGATCGGACAACACTGAAGCTTTCTTT
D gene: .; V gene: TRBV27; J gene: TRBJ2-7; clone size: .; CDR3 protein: CASSLDGTGYEQYF; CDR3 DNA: TGTGCCAGCAGTCTGGACGGTACCGGTTACGAGCAGTACTTC
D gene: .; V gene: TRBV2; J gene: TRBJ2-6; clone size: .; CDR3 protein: CARENRVLSSGANVLTF; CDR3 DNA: TGTGCCAGGGAGAACAGGGTATTAAGCTCTGGGGCCAACGTCCTGACTTTC
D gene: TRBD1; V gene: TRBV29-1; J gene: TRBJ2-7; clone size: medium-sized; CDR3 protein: CSVPRDREPYEQYF; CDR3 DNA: TGCAGCGTTCCCCGGGACAGGGAGCCCTACGAGCAGTACTTC
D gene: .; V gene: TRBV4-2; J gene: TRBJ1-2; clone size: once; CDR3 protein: CASSQDLWGKLGYTF; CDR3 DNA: TGTGCCAGCAGCCAAGATCTCTGGGGAAAGCTTGGCTACACCTTC
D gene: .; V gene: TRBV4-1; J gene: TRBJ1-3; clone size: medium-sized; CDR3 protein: CASSQETRQLGNTIYF; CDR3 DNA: TGCGCCAGCAGCCAAGAAACCCGACAGCTCGGAAACACCATATATTTT
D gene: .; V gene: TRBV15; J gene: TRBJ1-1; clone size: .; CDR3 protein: CATSRVGDTEAFF; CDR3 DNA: TGTGCCACCAGCAGAGTGGGGGACACTGAAGCTTTCTTT
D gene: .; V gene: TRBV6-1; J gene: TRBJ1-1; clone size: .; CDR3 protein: CASPRKSGLNTEAFF; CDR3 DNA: TGTGCCAGCCCACGGAAGTCCGGATTGAACACTGAAGCTTTCTTT
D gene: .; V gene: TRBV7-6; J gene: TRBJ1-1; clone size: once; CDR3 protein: CASSLDPGPTEAFF; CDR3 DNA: TGTGCCAGCAGCTTAGATCCAGGTCCCACTGAAGCTTTCTTT
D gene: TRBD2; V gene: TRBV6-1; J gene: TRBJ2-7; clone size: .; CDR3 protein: CASSELTSGGSDEQYF; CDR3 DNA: TGTGCCAGCAGTGAACTTACTAGCGGGGGATCTGACGAGCAGTACTTC
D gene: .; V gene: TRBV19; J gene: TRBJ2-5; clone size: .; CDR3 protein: CASSPLAGAETQYF; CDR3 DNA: TGTGCCAGTAGTCCCTTGGCGGGGGCGGAGACCCAGTACTTC
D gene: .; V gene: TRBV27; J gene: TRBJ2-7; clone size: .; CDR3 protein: CASSPQGGEQYF; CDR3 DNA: TGTGCCAGCAGTCCCCAGGGTGGCGAGCAGTACTTC
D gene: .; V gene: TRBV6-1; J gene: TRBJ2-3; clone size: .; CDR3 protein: CASSEAVEGRGLDTQYF; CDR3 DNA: TGTGCCAGCAGTGAAGCGGTAGAGGGCAGGGGTTTAGATACGCAGTATTTT
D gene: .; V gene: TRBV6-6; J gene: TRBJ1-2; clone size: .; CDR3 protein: CASSYDTNYGYTF; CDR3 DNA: TGTGCCAGCAGTTACGACACTAACTATGGCTACACCTTC
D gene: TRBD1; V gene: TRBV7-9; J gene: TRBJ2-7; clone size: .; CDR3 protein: CASRGDRYPFEQYF; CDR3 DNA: TGTGCCAGCAGAGGGGACAGGTACCCCTTCGAGCAGTACTTC
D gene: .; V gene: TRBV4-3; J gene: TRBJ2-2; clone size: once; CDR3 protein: CASSPALHTGELFF; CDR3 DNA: TGCGCCAGCAGCCCGGCCTTACACACCGGGGAGCTGTTTTTT
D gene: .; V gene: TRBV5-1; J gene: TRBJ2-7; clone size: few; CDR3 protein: CASSLFGGQEQYF; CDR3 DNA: TGCGCCAGCAGCTTATTTGGGGGGCAAGAGCAGTACTTC
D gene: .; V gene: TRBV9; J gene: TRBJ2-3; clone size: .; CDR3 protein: CASSVAGSGGADTQYF; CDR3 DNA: TGTGCCAGCAGCGTAGCTGGGTCCGGCGGGGCAGATACGCAGTATTTT
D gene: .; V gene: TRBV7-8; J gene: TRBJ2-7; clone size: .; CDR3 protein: CASSLRGEQYF; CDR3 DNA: TGTGCCAGCAGCTTAAGGGGTGAGCAGTACTTC
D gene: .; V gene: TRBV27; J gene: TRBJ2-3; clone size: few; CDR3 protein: CASSLGQPLTDTQYF; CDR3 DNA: TGTGCCAGCAGCCTTGGACAGCCGTTAACAGATACGCAGTATTTT
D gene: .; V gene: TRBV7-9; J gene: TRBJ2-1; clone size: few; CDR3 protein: CASNPGQWSSYNEQFF; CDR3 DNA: TGTGCCAGCAATCCCGGACAGTGGAGCTCCTACAATGAGCAGTTCTTC